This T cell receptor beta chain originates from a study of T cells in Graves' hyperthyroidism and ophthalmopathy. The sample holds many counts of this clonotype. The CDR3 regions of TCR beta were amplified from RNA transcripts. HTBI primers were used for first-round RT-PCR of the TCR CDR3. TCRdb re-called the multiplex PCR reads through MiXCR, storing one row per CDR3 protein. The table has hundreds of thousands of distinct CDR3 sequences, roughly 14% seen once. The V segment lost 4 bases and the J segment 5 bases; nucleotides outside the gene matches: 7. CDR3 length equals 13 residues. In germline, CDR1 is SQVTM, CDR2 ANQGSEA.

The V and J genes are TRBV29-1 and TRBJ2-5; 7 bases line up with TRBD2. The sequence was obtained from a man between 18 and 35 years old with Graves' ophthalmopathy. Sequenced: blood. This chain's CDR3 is CSVASSGEETQYF. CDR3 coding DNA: TGCAGCGTTGCGTCTAGCGGTGAGGAGACCCAGTACTTC.